This is a list of T cell receptor beta chains from one sample in a study of blood T cell repertoires in COVID-19. Profiling relied on immunoSEQ multiplex PCR, and the TCRdb table lists in-frame clones only, not all of them. The top ten hold 25% to 30% of the sample, which has around 130,000 clones, 80% to 90% seen once. Input material: peripheral blood. Receptor source: a man aged 65 to 79 with active or convalescent COVID-19. CDR3s include the opening cysteine and the closing phenylalanine or tryptophan. The D gene is left open where the match is weak. Not every row has a clone size; where given, it reads once, few, many or a size class.

>TRBD1|NA|TRBV28|TRBJ2-2
CASRINTQGLNTGELFF
TGTGCCAGCAGAATAAACACACAGGGGTTGAACACCGGGGAGCTGTTTTTT
>NA|NA|TRBV28|TRBJ1-6
CASSLWEGLGGSPLHF
TGTGCCAGCAGTTTATGGGAGGGTCTTGGGGGGTCACCCCTCCACTTT
>NA|NA|TRBV28|TRBJ1-5
CASSLGLGQNQPQHF
TGTGCCAGCAGTTTAGGGTTAGGACAGAATCAGCCCCAGCATTTT
>TRBD1|NA|TRBV27|TRBJ2-7
CASSYIQGVPFYEQYF
TGTGCCAGCAGCTACATACAGGGGGTCCCTTTCTACGAGCAGTACTTC
>TRBD2|NA|TRBV13|TRBJ2-7
CASSLAPGGQYF
TGTGCCAGCAGCTTAGCCCCGGGGGGGCAGTACTTC
>TRBD1|NA|TRBV6-5|TRBJ1-5
CASPGTDSNQPQHF
TGTGCCAGCCCCGGGACAGATAGCAATCAGCCCCAGCATTTT
>TRBD2|once|TRBV11-3|TRBJ2-1
CASSLGLAGSDEQFF
TGTGCCAGCAGCCTGGGACTAGCGGGGTCTGATGAGCAGTTCTTC
>NA|NA|TRBV19|TRBJ2-3
CATWARGADTQYF
TGTGCCACCTGGGCCAGGGGGGCAGATACGCAGTATTTT
>TRBD1|NA|TRBV28|TRBJ1-5
CASSLLPGQGTKPQHF
TGTGCCAGCAGTTTGCTTCCGGGACAGGGAACTAAGCCCCAGCATTTT
>NA|NA|TRBV5-6|TRBJ2-5
CASSLGGDPWGETQYF
TGTGCCAGCAGCTTGGGGGGGGACCCATGGGGAGAGACCCAGTACTTC
>TRBD1|few|TRBV2|TRBJ1-1
CASGGQMNTEAFF
TGTGCCAGCGGGGGACAGATGAACACTGAAGCTTTCTTT